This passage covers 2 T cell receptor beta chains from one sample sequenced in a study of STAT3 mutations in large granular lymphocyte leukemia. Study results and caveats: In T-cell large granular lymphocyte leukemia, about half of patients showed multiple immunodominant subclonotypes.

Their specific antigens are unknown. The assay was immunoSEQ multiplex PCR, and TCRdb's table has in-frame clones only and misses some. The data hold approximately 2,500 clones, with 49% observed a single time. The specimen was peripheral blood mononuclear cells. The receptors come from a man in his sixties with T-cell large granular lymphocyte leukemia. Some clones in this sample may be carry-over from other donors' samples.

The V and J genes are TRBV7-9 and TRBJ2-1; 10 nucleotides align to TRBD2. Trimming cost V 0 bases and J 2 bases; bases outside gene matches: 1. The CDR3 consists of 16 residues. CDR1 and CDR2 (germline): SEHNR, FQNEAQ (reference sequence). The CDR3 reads CASSLALAGAYNEQFF. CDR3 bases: TGTGCCAGCAGCTTAGCGCTAGCGGGGGCCTACAATGAGCAGTTCTTC.

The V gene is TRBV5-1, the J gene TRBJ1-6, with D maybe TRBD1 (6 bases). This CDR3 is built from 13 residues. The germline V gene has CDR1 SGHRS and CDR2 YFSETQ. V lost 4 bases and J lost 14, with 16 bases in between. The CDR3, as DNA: TGCGCCAGCAGCCACAGGGCAGGGGAGGCCCTCCACTTT. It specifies CASSHRAGEALHF.